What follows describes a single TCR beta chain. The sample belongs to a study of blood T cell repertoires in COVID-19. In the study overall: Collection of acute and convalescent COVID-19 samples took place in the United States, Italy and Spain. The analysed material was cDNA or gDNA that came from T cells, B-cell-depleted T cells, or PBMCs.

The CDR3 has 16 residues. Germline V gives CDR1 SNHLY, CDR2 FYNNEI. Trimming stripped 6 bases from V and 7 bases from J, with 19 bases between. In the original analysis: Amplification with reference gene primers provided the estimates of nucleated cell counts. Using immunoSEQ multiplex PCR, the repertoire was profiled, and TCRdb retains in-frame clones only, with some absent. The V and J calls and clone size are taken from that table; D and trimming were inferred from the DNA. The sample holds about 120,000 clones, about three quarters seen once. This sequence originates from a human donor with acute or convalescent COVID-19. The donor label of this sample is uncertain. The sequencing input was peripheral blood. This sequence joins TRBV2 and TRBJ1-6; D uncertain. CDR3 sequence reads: CASSKVPVVRNSPLHF. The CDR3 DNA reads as TGTGCCAGCAGCAAGGTCCCTGTTGTGCGGAATTCACCCCTCCACTTT. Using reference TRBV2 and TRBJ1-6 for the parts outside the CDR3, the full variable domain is EPEVTQTPSHQVTQMGQEVILRCVPISNHLYFYWYRQILGQKVEFLVSFYNNEISEKSEIFDDQFSVERPDGSNFTLKIRSTKLEDSAMYFCASSKVPVVRNSPLHFGNGTRLTVT.